This T cell receptor beta chain was retrieved from a study of blood T cell repertoires in COVID-19. Across the study: The United States, Italy and Spain supplied acute and convalescent COVID-19 samples. T cells, B-cell-depleted T cells, or PBMCs supplied cDNA or gDNA.

The CDR3 spans 17 residues. The V end was cut by 0 bases, the J end by 3 bases, with 18 bases between. CDR1 is SGHKS, CDR2 YYEKEE, per germline (reference sequence). In the study's own analysis: Using reference gene primer amplification, nucleated cell counts were estimated. TCRdb's copy holds only in-frame clones and misses some; the assay was immunoSEQ multiplex PCR. The V and J calls and the clone size are those of that table, but D and trimming were determined from the DNA. The table records roughly 100,000 clones, more than 75% of them present only once. Sequencing was done on a sample of peripheral blood. This chain connects TRBV5-5 to TRBJ1-2, with D possibly matching TRBD1 (6 bases). This receptor was obtained from a man in his fifties or sixties with acute or convalescent COVID-19. The CDR3 nucleotides read TGTGCCAGCAGCTTGGAACAGGCAAAGAGGGGGTACTATGGCTACACCTTC. As protein: CASSLEQAKRGYYGYTF.